One and the same sample provided the 27 T cell receptor beta chains below, sequenced in a study of spatial heterogeneity in lung cancer. Time point meaning: blood at routine non-recurrence follow-up after resection. In each case, whole RNA from tumor, nontumor lung or frozen PBMC was sequenced unsorted. TCRdb processed the 5' RACE reads anew with MiXCR; each CDR3 protein has one entry. Altogether about 52,000 distinct CDR3 sequences are present, less than 9% being singletons, with the ten largest covering 35%. The source material was PBMCs, sampled at follow-up. Source of these receptors: a female donor with early-stage non-small cell lung cancer.

This clonotype was counted only a few times. The chain uses TRBV20-1 and TRBJ1-1, with 12 bases matching TRBD1. The trim removed 5 bases at V and 5 bases at J, leaving 12 bases unmatched. Germline-derived CDR1 and CDR2 are DFQATT and SNEGSKA (reference sequence). The CDR3 length is 16 residues. CDR3 sequence reads: CSAQGQGARPQTEAFF. In nucleotides, the CDR3 is TGCAGTGCTCAGGGACAGGGGGCAAGACCGCAAACTGAAGCTTTCTTT.

This clonotype was seen at least ten times. The rearrangement uses TRBV6-2 or TRBV6-3 and TRBJ1-3, with D unresolved. Germline CDR1 is MNHEY and CDR2 is SVGEGT. Deletions cut 5 bases from V and 0 bases from J, with 11 bases between. This CDR3 is built from 15 residues. This chain's CDR3 is CASSKAAHSGNTIYF. The CDR3 nucleotides read TGTGCCAGCAGTAAAGCGGCTCACTCTGGAAACACCATATATTTT.

This clonotype was seen many times. The rearrangement joins TRBV5-6 to TRBJ1-1, with 7 positions matching TRBD1. There are 18 residues in the CDR3. V was clipped by 3 bases and J by 3 bases; unmatched bases: 17. The V gene's germline CDR1 is SGHDT and CDR2 YYEEEE. CDR3 sequence (DNA): TGTGCCAGCAGCTCGGGCCCCCGGCCAACAGGGGTTGACACTGAAGCTTTCTTT. Encoded protein: CASSSGPRPTGVDTEAFF.

The table lists this clonotype with many counts. The J gene is TRBJ2-2, the V gene TRBV9, with D unclear. The CDR3 is made up of 12 amino acids. Trimming cost V 4 bases and J 4 bases, with 5 bases left between them. Per the germline V gene, CDR1 is SGDLS and CDR2 is YYNGEE. CDR3 coding DNA: TGTGCCAGCAGCCCCTCCACCGGGGAGCTGTTTTTT. Its translation: CASSPSTGELFF.

This clonotype was observed many times. The rearrangement uses TRBV11-3 and TRBJ2-3, with 9 nucleotides matching TRBD2. Germline V gene lookup returns CDR1 SGHNT and CDR2 YENEEA. This CDR3 region has 16 residues. With 2 bases clipped from V and 6 bases from J, the junction kept 9 bases outside the gene matches. DNA for the CDR3: TGTGCCAGCAGCTTACGGGGAAGCGGGGGGTTGGATACGCAGTATTTT. It yields the protein CASSLRGSGGLDTQYF.

The J gene is TRBJ1-3, the V gene TRBV29-1, with a tentative D call TRBD1 (5 bases). The CDR3 totals 14 residues. Germline V gene sequence: CDR1 SQVTM, CDR2 ANQGSEA. V lost 4 bases to trimming and J lost 0 bases, with 10 bases between them. In nucleotides, the CDR3 is TGCAGCGTTGGGCGGGGGACCTCTGGAAACACCATATATTTT. It translates to CSVGRGTSGNTIYF.

This clonotype occurred many times. The chain has TRBV2 and TRBJ2-5; the D call may be TRBD1 or TRBD2 (5 bases each). The germline CDR1 and CDR2 sequences are SNHLY and FYNNEI. The CDR3 runs 13 residues. Deletions cut 6 bases from V and 4 bases from J, with 12 bases between. The CDR3: CASSSRDGETQYF. The CDR3 region has the DNA TGTGCCAGCAGCTCCCGGGACGGAGAGACCCAGTACTTC.

At least ten counts were recorded for this clonotype. The chain has TRBV28 and TRBJ1-3; 8 bases fit TRBD1. The CDR3 runs to 15 residues. After removal of 4 bases from V and 4 bases from J, the junction contained 6 bases not matched to a gene. Germline V gene lookup returns CDR1 MDHEN and CDR2 SYDVKM. CDR3 sequence reads: CASSSTAGGGNTIYF. CDR3 DNA sequence: TGTGCCAGCAGTTCCACAGCAGGGGGCGGAAACACCATATATTTT.

This clonotype has a count of ten or more. This chain links TRBV7-9 with TRBJ2-7; D unclear. The CDR3 is made up of 14 amino acids. V dropped 5 bases and J dropped 3 bases, with 14 bases sitting between them. Germline assignment: CDR1 SEHNR and CDR2 FQNEAQ (reference sequence). The CDR3 nucleotides read TGTGCCAGCAGCCCATTTCCGGCTGGCTACGAGCAGTACTTC. Translating gives CASSPFPAGYEQYF.

The V call is TRBV6-6, the J call TRBJ2-2; maybe TRBD1 (7 bases). V lost 7 bases, J lost 4 bases, and 10 bases lay in between. Germline V gene lookup returns CDR1 MNHNY and CDR2 SVGAGI (reference sequence). The CDR3 is 13 amino acids. CDR3 DNA: TGTGCCAGCATTCAGGGGGGCACCGGGGAGCTGTTTTTT. It encodes CASIQGGTGELFF.

This clonotype was counted at least ten times. V and J are TRBV6-2 or TRBV6-3 and TRBJ1-1, with D perhaps matching TRBD1 (6 bases). Germline lookup yields CDR1 MNHEY and CDR2 SVGEGT. The ends were cut back, 0 bases at V and 6 bases at J, with 8 bases in the middle. This CDR3 has 13 amino acids. CDR3: CASSYSSGAEAFF. CDR3 nucleotides: TGTGCCAGCAGTTACTCGTCAGGGGCTGAAGCTTTCTTT.

This clonotype was observed a few times. V and J are TRBV20-1 and TRBJ2-7; tentative D call: TRBD1 (6 bases). The CDR3 loop spans 14 amino acids. Germline V gene data show CDR1 as DFQATT and CDR2 as SNEGSKA (reference sequence). CDR3 loop: CRTSGGVSSYEQYF. CDR3 bases: TGCAGGACCTCTGGGGGCGTGAGCTCCTACGAGCAGTACTTC.

There are a few counts of this clonotype. This sequence joins TRBV4-1 and TRBJ2-1; the D gene is possibly TRBD2 (6 bases). V lost 1 base and J lost 12, with 10 bases in between. The CDR3 runs to 12 residues. Germline CDR1 and CDR2: MGHRA and YSYEKL. CDR3 bases: TGCGCCAGCAGCCAAGGGGGGGTCGGGCAGTTCTTC. This gives the protein CASSQGGVGQFF.

This clonotype was counted a few times. The rearrangement links TRBV11-2 to TRBJ1-1; 7 bases match TRBD1. Trimming took 2 bases from V and 6 from J; bases not matched to a gene: 9. Germline CDR1 is SGHAT and CDR2 is FQNNGV. This CDR3 is 15 amino acids long. The CDR3 nucleotides read TGTGCCAGCAGCTTAAACCGCCTGGACAGGTCTGAAGCTTTCTTT. Its protein is CASSLNRLDRSEAFF.

This clonotype was counted between two and nine times. This rearrangement joins TRBV20-1 to TRBJ2-2, with 10 bases identical to TRBD2. CDR3 length equals 17 residues. Germline CDR1 and CDR2: DFQATT and SNEGSKA (reference sequence). The V gene end was trimmed by 6 bases and the J gene end by 7 bases; junction bases not matched to a gene: 17. For the CDR3, the DNA is TGCAGTGCCCCCTCTCGGAGCGGGGGGGCCTATAGCGGGGAGCTGTTTTTT. It specifies CSAPSRSGGAYSGELFF.

At least ten counts were recorded for this clonotype. The J gene is TRBJ2-3, the V gene TRBV7-2; no clear D gene. Germline CDR1 and CDR2: SGHTA and FQGNSA. CDR3 size: 13 residues. Trimming removed 5 bases at V and 2 bases at J, with 8 bases between. The CDR3 loop is CASSKTPTDTQYF. Written as DNA, the CDR3 is TGTGCCAGCAGCAAAACCCCCACAGATACGCAGTATTTT.

The J gene is TRBJ1-1, the V gene TRBV12-3 or TRBV12-4; tentative D call: TRBD1 (5 bases). Trimming cost V 3 bases and J 11 bases, with 10 bases left between them. CDR3 size: 11 residues. The CDR3 spells CASSFRRDAFF. In nucleotides, the CDR3 is TGTGCCAGCAGTTTTAGAAGGGACGCTTTCTTT.

The chain recombines TRBV6-2 or TRBV6-3 with TRBJ2-7, with 9 bases identical to TRBD1. This CDR3 has 16 residues. The germline V gene encodes CDR1 MNHEY and CDR2 SVGEGT. J was trimmed by 2 bases and V by 10 bases; bases with no gene match: 15. Here the CDR3 DNA reads TGTGCCACCCTTCCATATACAGGGGGCTTCGCCTACGAGCAGTACTTC. This translates into CATLPYTGGFAYEQYF.

CDR3 sequence reads: CASSEQNTQYF. CDR3 sequence (DNA): TGCGCCAGCAGTGAACAGAATACGCAGTATTTT. The chain is built from TRBV5-1 and TRBJ2-3; D gene unclear. The CDR3 is 11 amino acids. Trimming stripped 5 bases from V and 7 bases from J, with 8 bases between. CDR1 and CDR2 (germline): SGHRS, YFSETQ.

Many counts were recorded for this clonotype. J is TRBJ2-2 and V is TRBV20-1; TRBD1 matches 8 bases. The CDR3 has 15 amino acids. V shed 2 bases and J 4 bases; nucleotides not matched to a gene: 6. Germline V CDR1 and CDR2: DFQATT, SNEGSKA (reference sequence). CDR3 nucleotides: TGCAGTGCTAGACGGACAGGGAAGAGCACCGGGGAGCTGTTTTTT. This sequence encodes CSARRTGKSTGELFF.

This clonotype has a handful of counts. The rearrangement links TRBV7-2 to TRBJ2-5; D might be TRBD1 (6 bases). Trimming stripped 5 bases from V and 5 bases from J, with 15 bases between. Germline loops: CDR1 SGHTA, CDR2 FQGNSA. The CDR3 is made up of 14 amino acids. In DNA form, the CDR3 reads TGTGCCAGCAGCACCTCCTTGGGGGCGGAGACCCAGTACTTC. Amino acids: CASSTSLGAETQYF.

This clonotype was counted once. The J gene is TRBJ2-1, the V gene TRBV11-2, with 8 bases lining up with TRBD2. Germline CDR1 is SGHAT and CDR2 is FQNNGV. Trimming removed 3 bases from V and 4 bases from J; junction bases left unmatched: 2. The CDR3 covers 14 residues. CDR3 in DNA: TGTGCCAGCAGCTTGAGCGGGGGATACAATGAGCAGTTCTTC. It specifies CASSLSGGYNEQFF.

This clonotype was recorded a few times. The chain joins TRBV5-4 to TRBJ1-2; 8 bases are a match to TRBD1. Germline-derived CDR1 and CDR2 are SGHNT and YYREEE (reference sequence). The CDR3 covers 13 residues. The trim removed 4 bases at V and 5 bases at J, leaving 4 bases unmatched. CDR3 in DNA: TGTGCCAGCAGCCCGACAGGGGAGTATGGCTACACCTTC. Its protein is CASSPTGEYGYTF.

The chain has TRBV6-5 and TRBJ2-7; TRBD1 matches at 12 bases. This CDR3 contains 15 residues. The germline V gene has CDR1 MNHEY and CDR2 SVGAGI. Unmatched junction bases numbered 6, after V lost 6 bases and J lost 3 bases. The CDR3 here is CASSRGTGGLYEQYF. In DNA, the CDR3 is TGTGCCAGCAGCCGCGGGACAGGGGGCCTCTACGAGCAGTACTTC.

A few counts support this clonotype. The V and J genes are TRBV3-1 and TRBJ2-3; D is ambiguous. Trimming removed 7 bases at V and 1 base at J, with 12 bases between. The CDR3 is 14 residues long. Looked up from germline, CDR1 is LGHDT and CDR2 is YNNKEL (reference sequence). CDR3 in amino acids: CASNLGSRTDTQYF. DNA for the CDR3: TGTGCCAGCAATCTGGGATCTCGCACAGATACGCAGTATTTT.

This clonotype showed up many times. The chain uses TRBV7-7 and TRBJ2-2; 7 positions agree with TRBD1. The CDR3 extends over 15 amino acids. Per the germline V gene, CDR1 is SSHAT and CDR2 is FNYEAQ (reference sequence). The DNA of the CDR3 is TGTGCTAGCTCCCCGGCAGGGGGATTTACCGGGGAGCTGTTTTTT. Amino acids: CASSPAGGFTGELFF.

This clonotype was counted many times. The rearrangement uses TRBV3-1 and TRBJ2-3; the match to TRBD2 covers 16 bases. Germline CDR1 is LGHDT and CDR2 is YNNKEL (reference sequence). This CDR3 contains 20 residues. J lost 3 bases, V lost 1 base, and 10 bases had no gene match. The CDR3 DNA reads as TGTGCCAGCAGCCAAGCCGGGACTAGCGGGGGGGCGTGGATGACAGATACGCAGTATTTT. Its protein is CASSQAGTSGGAWMTDTQYF.